Shown below are 32 T cell receptor beta chains from a single sample sequenced in a study of OX40 agonist ivuxolimab in advanced cancers. The library came from the immunoSEQ multiplex PCR assay. TCRdb retrieved this table from immuneACCESS and kept in-frame rearrangements only. Not all clones are present; in checked studies, unresolved V genes account for under half, and no reason is known for the remainder. This sample gives approximately 52,000 clones in total; approximately 84% of them show up just once. Roughly 9.6% of the sample is in the top ten clones. Sequenced material: CD4+ or CD8+ T cells sorted from blood, taken in a trial of the OX40 agonist ivuxolimab. The receptor set was obtained from an adult with an advanced solid tumor such as melanoma, head and neck, liver or kidney cancer.

The chain joins TRBV28 to TRBJ2-7; 11 positions agree with TRBD2. Per germline, CDR1 MDHEN and CDR2 SYDVKM. With 6 bases clipped from V and 3 bases from J, the junction kept 7 bases outside the gene matches. This CDR3 region has 15 residues. The CDR3, as DNA: TGTGCCAGCAGACTAGGGGGACTAGCGGACTACGAGCAGTACTTC. Translation: CASRLGGLADYEQYF.

The CDR3 DNA reads TGTGCCAGCAGCCCTAGGGGGAGGAACACCGGGGAGCTGTTTTTT. This sequence encodes CASSPRGRNTGELFF. This chain connects TRBV27 to TRBJ2-2, with D possibly TRBD1 on 6 matching bases. This CDR3 contains 15 residues. V shed 6 bases and J shed 1 base, with 12 bases lying between them. Per germline, CDR1 MNHEY and CDR2 SMNVEV (reference sequence).

The V call is TRBV7-3, the J call TRBJ2-3; D is possibly TRBD1 or TRBD2 (5 bases each). Trimming took 3 bases from V and 2 from J, leaving 9 bases between them. This CDR3 region has 14 residues. CDR1 is SGHTA and CDR2 is FQGTGA in the germline V gene. This CDR3 reads CASSLRGITDTQYF. The CDR3 region has the DNA TGTGCCAGCAGCTTGAGGGGAATCACAGATACGCAGTATTTT.

This clone was seen a handful of times. The chain carries TRBV11-2 and TRBJ2-7; the match to TRBD2 covers 7 bases. The CDR3 consists of 14 residues. Losses at the gene ends were 0 bases for V and 4 bases for J; bases not matched to a gene: 3. Germline V gene data show CDR1 as SGHAT and CDR2 as FQNNGV. The DNA for the CDR3 is TGTGCCAGCAGCTTAGATGTGGGGGGGTACGAGCAGTACTTC. Translation: CASSLDVGGYEQYF.

The V gene is TRBV14, the J gene TRBJ2-3; 11 bases fit TRBD2. This CDR3 comprises 15 residues. Trimming removed 5 bases from V and 7 bases from J; junction bases left unmatched: 8. Germline V gene data show CDR1 as SGHDN and CDR2 as FVKESK. CDR3 coding DNA: TGTGCCAGCAGCGCGGGACTAGCGGTTCGGAATACGCAGTATTTT. It yields the protein CASSAGLAVRNTQYF.

The rearrangement uses TRBV18 and TRBJ2-3; 14 positions agree with TRBD2. CDR1 is KGHSH and CDR2 is LQKENI in the germline V gene. Trimming at V came to 3 bases and at J to 3 bases, leaving 5 bases not matched to a gene. This CDR3 has 17 amino acids. CDR3 loop: CASSPGTSGSGTDTQYF. CDR3 nucleotide sequence: TGTGCCAGCTCACCTGGGACTAGCGGGAGTGGGACAGATACGCAGTATTTT.

This chain joins TRBV5-1 and TRBJ2-2; D not certain. Trimming removed 2 bases at V and 3 bases at J, with 8 bases between. Germline values: CDR1 SGHRS, CDR2 YFSETQ. The CDR3 runs to 14 residues. CDR3 sequence: CASSLGQDTGELFF. The CDR3 DNA is TGCGCCAGCAGCTTAGGGCAGGACACCGGGGAGCTGTTTTTT.

The chain links TRBV6-1 to TRBJ1-1; no firm D call. The V and J ends lost 7 bases and 2 bases respectively, with 11 bases between them. CDR3 size: 13 residues. Germline V gives CDR1 MNHNS, CDR2 SASEGT. This chain's CDR3 is CASNMQRNTEAFF. For the CDR3, the DNA is TGTGCCAGCAACATGCAGAGAAACACTGAAGCTTTCTTT.

The CDR3 loop is CAIRLQGNEQYF. The CDR3 DNA is TGTGCCATCAGACTACAGGGTAACGAGCAGTACTTC. This chain joins TRBV10-3 and TRBJ2-7, with D possibly being TRBD1 (6 bases). The germline gives CDR1 ENHRY, CDR2 SYGVKD. The CDR3 extends over 12 amino acids. Trimming shortened V by 6 bases and J by 5 bases, and 11 bases separated the two germline ends.

The J gene is TRBJ2-5, the V gene TRBV14; D could derive from TRBD1 or TRBD2 (5 bases each). The V end was cut by 3 bases, the J end by 1 base, with 6 bases between. This CDR3 has 13 residues. Germline V gene data show CDR1 as SGHDN and CDR2 as FVKESK. This CDR3 reads CASSQGVQETQYF. DNA for the CDR3: TGTGCCAGCAGCCAGGGGGTCCAAGAGACCCAGTACTTC.

This clone was seen a handful of times. The V and J genes are TRBV28 and TRBJ1-6; D possibly corresponds to TRBD1 (5 bases). The CDR3 is made up of 11 amino acids. V was trimmed by 7 bases and J by 10 bases, leaving 8 bases between them. Per the germline V gene, CDR1 is MDHEN and CDR2 is SYDVKM. CDR3 nucleotides: TGTGCCAGCACTTCAGGGTCACCCCTCCACTTT. Translated: CASTSGSPLHF.

Only one count was recorded for this clone. The chain is built from TRBV6-5 and TRBJ2-7, with 7 bases fitting TRBD2. J gave up 8 bases and V 4 bases, and 11 bases lay outside the gene matches. Germline V gene data show CDR1 as MNHEY and CDR2 as SVGAGI. The CDR3 spans 14 residues. The CDR3 DNA reads TGTGCCAGCAGTTGGACTAGTCCCCAGAATAAGCAGTACTTC. Protein: CASSWTSPQNKQYF.

V usage is TRBV5-1 and J usage is TRBJ2-2, with TRBD1 as a possible D gene (5 bases). The CDR3 is 14 amino acids. V dropped 3 bases and J dropped 7 bases, with 13 bases sitting between them. Germline CDR1 and CDR2: SGHRS and YFSETQ. CDR3 coding DNA: TGCGCCAGCAGCTACGGCAGGGTTAACGGGGAGCTGTTTTTT. Residues: CASSYGRVNGELFF. The full variable domain, completed using reference TRBV5-1 and TRBJ2-2, is KAGVTQTPRYLIKTRGQQVTLSCSPISGHRSVSWYQQTPGQGLQFLFEYFSETQRNKGNFPGRFSGRQFSNSRSEMNVSTLELGDSALYLCASSYGRVNGELFFGEGSRLTVL.

This clone is a singleton in its sample. The chain uses TRBV7-2 and TRBJ2-7; D may be TRBD1 (6 bases). The germline V gene encodes CDR1 SGHTA and CDR2 FQGNSA. V was cut by 3 bases and J by 4 bases, with 13 bases left in between. The CDR3 sequence is 14 residues long. CDR3: CASSFNDRSYEQYF. In DNA, the CDR3 is TGTGCCAGCAGCTTTAACGACAGGTCGTACGAGCAGTACTTC.

The table lists this clone with a count of one. The chain links TRBV6-1 to TRBJ1-1; 9 nucleotides match TRBD1. Germline CDR1 is MNHNS and CDR2 is SASEGT. Losses at the gene ends were 2 bases for V and 0 bases for J; bases not matched to a gene: 7. CDR3 size: 17 residues. In nucleotides, the CDR3 is TGTGCCAGCAGTGAACAGGGACAGGGTAAACTGAACACTGAAGCTTTCTTT. Translated: CASSEQGQGKLNTEAFF.

This clone was recorded only once. The chain links TRBV4-1 to TRBJ2-1; D gene uncertain. Looked up from germline, CDR1 is MGHRA and CDR2 is YSYEKL. The CDR3 totals 12 residues. Trimming stripped 3 bases from V and 10 bases from J, with 10 bases between. The CDR3 reads CASSHIFGEQFF. DNA of the CDR3: TGCGCCAGCAGCCACATCTTTGGAGAGCAGTTCTTC.

V usage is TRBV7-2 and J usage is TRBJ2-1; D not resolved. Germline V gives CDR1 SGHTA, CDR2 FQGNSA. Between the trimmed V and J ends, which lost 4 bases and 2 bases, there was a span of 12 bases. CDR3 length: 15 amino acids. DNA for the CDR3: TGTGCCAGCAGCTCCCTTGGCCGCCCCTACAATGAGCAGTTCTTC. It encodes CASSSLGRPYNEQFF.

This clone was seen once. J is TRBJ2-2 and V is TRBV15; 7 bases fit TRBD1. This CDR3 is 16 amino acids long. Germline V gives CDR1 LNHNV, CDR2 YYDKDF (reference sequence). J gave up 0 bases and V 6 bases, and 7 bases lay outside the gene matches. The CDR3 nucleotides read TGTGCCACCAGTTTGCTCGGGACAGCGAACACCGGGGAGCTGTTTTTT. Its protein is CATSLLGTANTGELFF.

The chain links TRBV7-8 to TRBJ2-2; 9 bases map to TRBD2. This CDR3 spans 15 amino acids. The V gene's germline CDR1 is SGHVS and CDR2 FQNEAQ. V shed 5 bases, J shed 4 bases, and the junction held 5 bases outside the gene matches. CDR3 sequence: CASSGVAGVTGELFF. The DNA for the CDR3 is TGTGCCAGCAGCGGAGTAGCGGGAGTCACCGGGGAGCTGTTTTTT.

J is TRBJ1-1 and V is TRBV15; D is ambiguous. Between the trimmed V and J ends, which lost 4 bases and 4 bases, there was a span of 13 bases. CDR1 LNHNV and CDR2 YYDKDF come from the germline V gene (reference sequence). CDR3 size: 14 residues. CDR3 residues: CATSTNLDGTEAFF. In DNA form, the CDR3 reads TGTGCCACCAGCACTAACCTTGACGGCACTGAAGCTTTCTTT.

The chain carries TRBV6-1 and TRBJ2-5; D is perhaps TRBD2 (5 bases). The ends were cut back, 8 bases at V and 5 bases at J, with 18 bases in the middle. Germline CDR1 MNHNS, CDR2 SASEGT. The CDR3 covers 14 residues. CDR3 DNA: TGTGCCAGCCTTTCCGGGGTTTTATGGGAGACCCAGTACTTC. Translating it yields CASLSGVLWETQYF.

The chain carries TRBV30 and TRBJ2-5, with 7 bases aligning to TRBD2. V lost 2 bases, J lost 5 bases, and 8 bases stayed unmatched. The CDR3 has 14 residues. Germline CDR1 and CDR2: GTSNPN and SVGIG (reference sequence). This CDR3 reads CAWSQAGVRETQYF. CDR3 in DNA: TGTGCCTGGAGTCAGGCGGGAGTCCGCGAGACCCAGTACTTC.

The J gene is TRBJ1-2, the V gene TRBV5-1; no definite D call. V lost 0 bases and J 4 bases, leaving 13 bases between the germline ends. The CDR3 extends over 15 amino acids. From germline, CDR1 is SGHRS and CDR2 YFSETQ. The CDR3 sequence is CASSLETGRSYGYTF. CDR3 DNA: TGCGCCAGCAGCTTGGAAACCGGAAGGAGCTATGGCTACACCTTC.

This chain uses TRBV14 with TRBJ1-5, with no clear D. The germline V gene encodes CDR1 SGHDN and CDR2 FVKESK. With 1 base removed from V and 6 bases from J, the gap between germline ends came to 10 bases. CDR3 length equals 14 residues. The CDR3 sequence: CASSQAGSGQPQHF. DNA of the CDR3: TGTGCCAGCAGCCAAGCCGGGAGCGGTCAGCCCCAGCATTTT. Together with reference TRBV14 and TRBJ1-5, the CDR3 gives the full variable domain: EAGVTQFPSHSVIEKGQTVTLRCDPISGHDNLYWYRRVMGKEIKFLLHFVKESKQDESGMPNNRFLAERTGGTYSTLKVQPAELEDSGVYFCASSQAGSGQPQHFGDGTRLSIL.

V usage is TRBV10-3 and J usage is TRBJ2-1, with 7 bases identical to TRBD1. Trimming took 5 bases from V and 7 from J; bases not matched to a gene: 5. The CDR3 spans 13 residues. Germline V gene lookup returns CDR1 ENHRY and CDR2 SYGVKD. Here the CDR3 DNA reads TGTGCCATCAGTTCAGACAGGGCTAATGAGCAGTTCTTC. Translated: CAISSDRANEQFF.

The genes are TRBV5-5 and TRBJ1-5, with 8 bases identical to TRBD1. Unmatched junction bases numbered 5, after V lost 4 bases and J lost 2 bases. The CDR3 loop spans 15 amino acids. The germline CDR1 and CDR2 sequences are SGHKS and YYEKEE (reference sequence). The CDR3 DNA reads as TGTGCCAGCAGCGGTTCAGGGGGCGGCAATCAGCCCCAGCATTTT. Amino acid sequence: CASSGSGGGNQPQHF.

Here the CDR3 reads CASSQDRGAGTQYF. CDR3 bases: TGTGCCAGCAGCCAAGATCGGGGGGCAGGTACGCAGTATTTT. The chain couples TRBV4-2 to TRBJ2-3, with D possibly TRBD2 on 7 matching bases. Trimming took off 0 bases at V and 8 bases at J, with 12 bases between the two ends. CDR3 size: 14 residues. Germline-derived CDR1 and CDR2 are LGHNA and YNFKEQ.

The V call is TRBV19, the J call TRBJ2-5; D is possibly TRBD1 (5 bases). The CDR3 is 15 amino acids. Between the trimmed V and J ends, which lost 2 bases and 1 base, there was a span of 11 bases. Germline-derived CDR1 and CDR2 are LNHDA and SQIVND (reference sequence). CDR3 in DNA: TGTGCCAGTAGTATAATGTGGCAGGGCCAAGAGACCCAGTACTTC. This codes for CASSIMWQGQETQYF.

The chain combines TRBV29-1 with TRBJ2-5, with 7 bases identical to TRBD2. V lost 1 base to trimming and J lost 1 base; unmatched junction nucleotides: 9. Looked up from germline, CDR1 is SQVTM and CDR2 is ANQGSEA. This CDR3 is built from 16 residues. CDR3 amino acids: CSVEGSGRLAQETQYF. The CDR3, as DNA: TGCAGCGTTGAAGGTTCTGGCAGACTAGCCCAAGAGACCCAGTACTTC.

The chain employs TRBV27 and TRBJ2-7, with D maybe TRBD1 (6 bases). This CDR3 is built from 13 residues. Germline CDR1 reads MNHEY; CDR2 reads SMNVEV (reference sequence). Trimming shortened V by 5 bases and J by 3 bases, and 11 bases separated the two germline ends. This CDR3 is CASSHPDSYEQYF. CDR3 nucleotide sequence: TGTGCCAGCAGTCATCCGGACAGCTACGAGCAGTACTTC.

This clone was seen only once. The V and J genes are TRBV2 and TRBJ2-3, with D perhaps TRBD2 (6 bases). This CDR3 has 15 amino acids. Trimming took 5 bases from V and 0 from J, leaving 12 bases between them. Germline CDR1 is SNHLY and CDR2 is FYNNEI. CDR3 nucleotide sequence: TGTGCCAGCAGTCATAATAGCGGAAGCACAGATACGCAGTATTTT. It encodes CASSHNSGSTDTQYF.

This chain joins TRBV19 and TRBJ1-2; 10 bases align to TRBD1. There are 14 residues in the CDR3. J lost 7 bases, V lost 6 bases, and 8 bases had no gene match. Germline V CDR1 and CDR2: LNHDA, SQIVND (reference sequence). The CDR3 region is CASSPRDRGRGYTF. The CDR3 DNA reads TGTGCCAGTAGCCCCCGGGACAGGGGACGTGGCTACACCTTC.